Listed here are 16 T cell receptor beta chains from one sample, sequenced in a study of cytomegalovirus exposure and HLA in healthy donors. It was with 60 Vbeta and 13 Jbeta primers that the PCR ran. Repertoires were generated with immunoSEQ multiplex PCR, while TCRdb's copy carries only in-frame clones and drops some. The repertoire consists of 100,000 to 150,000 clones, with 75% to 85% occurring once and the leading ten covering under 7%. Input material: PBMCs. These receptors were obtained from a woman aged 40 to 50 in good health and CMV-seropositive.

The chain has TRBV25-1 and TRBJ2-5; TRBD1 matches at 9 bases. The germline CDR1 and CDR2 sequences are MGHDK and SYGVNS. The CDR3 sequence is 18 residues long. Trimming cost V 4 bases and J 4 bases; bases outside gene matches: 16. The CDR3 sequence: CASSALEKRTGDRETQYF. In nucleotides, the CDR3 is TGTGCCAGCAGTGCGTTAGAAAAAAGGACAGGGGATAGAGAGACCCAGTACTTC.

This clone was seen only a few times. Other DNA sequences within the sample encode an identical CDR3. As DNA, the CDR3 is TGTGCCAGCAGTACTCCGGGGGTCAATCAGCCCCAGCATTTT. This codes for CASSTPGVNQPQHF. The chain is built from TRBV28 and TRBJ1-5; tentative D call: TRBD1 (5 bases). V lost 5 bases, J lost 3 bases, and 11 bases lay in between. The V gene's germline CDR1 is MDHEN and CDR2 SYDVKM. The CDR3 runs 14 residues.

This clone was seen a handful of times. V is TRBV6-7 and J is TRBJ2-7; D call uncertain. TRBV6-7 is given ORF status, its function remaining uncertain. This CDR3 has 13 residues. Trimming left V 10 bases short and J 3 bases short, with 16 bases between. The CDR3 nucleotides read TGTGCCAACGAGGCGGTCCCGATCTACGAGCAGTACTTC. It codes for CANEAVPIYEQYF.

The chain has TRBV11-2 and TRBJ2-7; D remains unclear. The CDR3 spans 14 residues. Germline V gene lookup returns CDR1 SGHAT and CDR2 FQNNGV. The germline V and J ends were trimmed by 0 bases and 7 bases, with 13 bases remaining between them. The CDR3 protein is CASSLESARGEQYF. The CDR3 DNA reads TGTGCCAGCAGCTTAGAGTCCGCGCGTGGTGAGCAGTACTTC.

This clone has only a few counts. This chain joins TRBV6-6 and TRBJ1-3; D is ambiguous. CDR3 length equals 14 residues. V lost 1 base to trimming and J lost 0 bases, with 4 bases between them. Germline lookup yields CDR1 MNHNY and CDR2 SVGAGI (reference sequence). CDR3 amino acids: CASSYLSSGNTIYF. CDR3 bases: TGTGCCAGCAGTTACTTATCCTCTGGAAACACCATATATTTT.

The V and J genes are TRBV19 and TRBJ2-2; tentative D call: TRBD1 (6 bases). V dropped 6 bases and J dropped 0 bases, with 11 bases sitting between them. Germline V lookup: CDR1 LNHDA, CDR2 SQIVND (reference sequence). There are 15 residues in the CDR3. The CDR3 DNA follows: TGTGCCAGTAGGAAACAGGGCTCGAACACCGGGGAGCTGTTTTTT. Translating gives CASRKQGSNTGELFF.

The CDR3: CASSESRNIQYF. The CDR3 nucleotides are TGTGCCAGCAGTGAATCCCGAAACATTCAGTACTTC. The J gene is TRBJ2-4, the V gene TRBV2; D gene unclear. This CDR3 has 12 amino acids. The V and J ends lost 2 bases and 6 bases respectively, with 5 bases between them. From germline, CDR1 is SNHLY and CDR2 FYNNEI.

This sequence joins TRBV19 and TRBJ2-1, with 9 bases matching TRBD1. In germline, CDR1 is LNHDA, CDR2 SQIVND (reference sequence). Trimming at V came to 6 bases and at J to 8 bases, leaving 5 bases not matched to a gene. The CDR3 spans 13 residues. The CDR3 sequence is CASRPGQGDEQFF. The DNA for the CDR3 is TGTGCCAGTAGACCGGGACAGGGTGATGAGCAGTTCTTC.

The rearrangement uses TRBV9 and TRBJ1-2; TRBD1 matches at 10 bases. Per germline, CDR1 SGDLS and CDR2 YYNGEE. After removal of 2 bases from V and 2 bases from J, the junction contained 12 bases not matched to a gene. This CDR3 comprises 18 residues. The CDR3 DNA follows: TGTGCCAGCAGCGTTCGTGGACAGGACAGGGGGGCCAACTATGGCTACACCTTC. Its translation is CASSVRGQDRGANYGYTF.

The gene calls are TRBV11-2 and TRBJ2-3; the D is unclear. Germline CDR1 SGHAT, CDR2 FQNNGV. The CDR3 sequence is 11 residues long. Trimming removed 2 bases from V and 11 bases from J, with 8 bases in between. The CDR3 sequence is CASSLPPRQYF. CDR3 sequence (DNA): TGTGCCAGCAGCTTACCCCCCCGGCAGTATTTT.

This clone turned up a few times. J is TRBJ2-2 and V is TRBV29-1; tentatively, D is TRBD2 (6 bases). CDR1 and CDR2 from the germline V gene are SQVTM and ANQGSEA. The V end lost 6 bases, the J end lost 1 base, and 18 bases lay between the germline ends. This CDR3 is 16 amino acids long. CDR3 residues: CSVVRSGTQNTGELFF. CDR3 nucleotide sequence: TGCAGCGTCGTTCGCTCCGGGACTCAGAACACCGGGGAGCTGTTTTTT.

The chain couples TRBV6-5 to TRBJ1-2; a weak D match, TRBD1 (5 bases). Trimming took off 9 bases at V and 6 bases at J, with 14 bases between the two ends. The CDR3 length is 12 residues. From germline, CDR1 is MNHEY and CDR2 SVGAGI. DNA for the CDR3: TGTGCCAGTCGCGTGGGGGGTCATGGCTACACCTTC. This translates into CASRVGGHGYTF.

The chain joins TRBV18 to TRBJ2-1; D possibly corresponds to TRBD2 (6 bases). Deletions cut 3 bases from V and 0 bases from J, with 9 bases between. The germline V gene has CDR1 KGHSH and CDR2 LQKENI. The CDR3 consists of 15 residues. The CDR3 is CASSPEGSSYNEQFF. CDR3 coding DNA: TGTGCCAGCTCACCGGAGGGAAGCTCCTACAATGAGCAGTTCTTC. The entire variable domain, with the rest obtained from reference TRBV18 and TRBJ2-1, is as follows: NAGVMQNPRHLVRRRGQEARLRCSPMKGHSHVYWYRQLPEEGLKFMVYLQKENIIDESGMPKERFSAEFPKEGPSILRIQQVVRGDSAAYFCASSPEGSSYNEQFFGPGTRLTVL.

V gene TRBV20-1 combines with J gene TRBJ1-2, with D possibly being TRBD1 (6 bases). The CDR3 has 11 residues. Germline lookup yields CDR1 DFQATT and CDR2 SNEGSKA (reference sequence). V lost 6 bases to trimming and J lost 8 bases, with 13 bases between them. The CDR3: CSAGGAGGYTF. The CDR3 coding sequence is TGCAGTGCGGGGGGGGCGGGGGGCTACACCTTC.

The chain links TRBV18 to TRBJ2-1, with 7 bases matching TRBD1. Germline V gives CDR1 KGHSH, CDR2 LQKENI. The CDR3 spans 14 residues. Trimming removed 3 bases from V and 6 bases from J; junction bases left unmatched: 5. The CDR3 nucleotides read TGTGCCAGCTCACCGACGGGACAGAGCAATGAGCAGTTCTTC. As protein: CASSPTGQSNEQFF.

The V and J genes are TRBV7-3 and TRBJ2-5, with 12 bases aligning to TRBD2. The CDR3 covers 19 residues. Germline lookup yields CDR1 SGHTA and CDR2 FQGTGA. V gave up 1 base and J gave up 5 bases; unmatched junction bases: 14. The CDR3, as DNA: TGTGCCAGCAGCTTAAACGGACGGCTAGCGGGGGGGCCGGGGGAGACCCAGTACTTC. Protein: CASSLNGRLAGGPGETQYF. Filled out from reference TRBV7-3 and TRBJ2-5, the complete variable domain reads GAGVSQTPSNKVTEKGKYVELRCDPISGHTALYWYRQSLGQGPEFLIYFQGTGAADDSGLPNDRFFAVRPEGSVSTLKIQRTERGDSAVYLCASSLNGRLAGGPGETQYFGPGTRLLVL.